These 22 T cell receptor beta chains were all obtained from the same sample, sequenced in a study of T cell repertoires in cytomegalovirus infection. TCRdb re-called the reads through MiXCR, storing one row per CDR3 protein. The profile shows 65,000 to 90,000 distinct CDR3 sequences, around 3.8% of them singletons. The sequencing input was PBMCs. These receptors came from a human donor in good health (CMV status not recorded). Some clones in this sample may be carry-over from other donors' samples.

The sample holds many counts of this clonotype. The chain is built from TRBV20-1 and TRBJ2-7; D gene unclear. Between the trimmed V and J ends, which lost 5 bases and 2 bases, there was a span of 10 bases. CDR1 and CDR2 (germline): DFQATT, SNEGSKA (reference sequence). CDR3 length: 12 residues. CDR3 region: CSAGIGPYEQYF. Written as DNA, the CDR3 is TGCAGTGCTGGTATTGGACCCTACGAGCAGTACTTC.

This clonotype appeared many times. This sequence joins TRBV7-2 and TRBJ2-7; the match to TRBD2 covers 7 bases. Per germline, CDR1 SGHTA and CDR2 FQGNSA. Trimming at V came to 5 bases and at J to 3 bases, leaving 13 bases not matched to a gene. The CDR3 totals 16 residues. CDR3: CASSPGGSTSGYEQYF. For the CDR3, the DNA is TGTGCCAGCAGCCCCGGGGGGTCGACCAGTGGCTACGAGCAGTACTTC.

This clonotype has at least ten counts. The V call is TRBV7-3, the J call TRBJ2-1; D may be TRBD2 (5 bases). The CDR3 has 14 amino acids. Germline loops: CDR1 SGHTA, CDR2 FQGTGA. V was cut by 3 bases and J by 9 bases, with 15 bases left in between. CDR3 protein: CASSFIGSGSEQFF. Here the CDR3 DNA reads TGTGCCAGCAGCTTCATAGGGTCGGGGAGTGAGCAGTTCTTC.

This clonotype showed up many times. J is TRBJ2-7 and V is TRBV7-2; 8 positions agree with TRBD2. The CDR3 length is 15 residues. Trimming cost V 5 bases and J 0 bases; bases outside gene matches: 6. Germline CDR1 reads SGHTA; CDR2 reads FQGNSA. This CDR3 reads CASSDSGTPSYEQYF. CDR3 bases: TGTGCCAGCAGCGATAGCGGGACCCCCTCCTACGAGCAGTACTTC.

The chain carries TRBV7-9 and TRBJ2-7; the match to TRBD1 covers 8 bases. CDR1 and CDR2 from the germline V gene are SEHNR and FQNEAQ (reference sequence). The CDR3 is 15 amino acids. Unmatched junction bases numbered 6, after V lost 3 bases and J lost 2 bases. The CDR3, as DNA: TGTGCCAGCAGCTTTTTCAGGACAGGGACCTACGAGCAGTACTTC. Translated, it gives CASSFFRTGTYEQYF.

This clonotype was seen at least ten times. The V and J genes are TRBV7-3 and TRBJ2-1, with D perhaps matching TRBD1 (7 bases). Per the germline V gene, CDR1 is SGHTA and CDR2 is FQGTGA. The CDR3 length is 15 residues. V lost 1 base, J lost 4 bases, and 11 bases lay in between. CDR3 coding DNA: TGTGCCAGCAGCTTAAGGGACAGCGGGTACAATGAGCAGTTCTTC. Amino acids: CASSLRDSGYNEQFF.

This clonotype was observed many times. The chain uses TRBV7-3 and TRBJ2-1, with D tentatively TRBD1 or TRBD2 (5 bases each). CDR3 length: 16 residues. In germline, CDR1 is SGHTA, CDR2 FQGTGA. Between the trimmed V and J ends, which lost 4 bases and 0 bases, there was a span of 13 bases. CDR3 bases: TGTGCCAGCAGCTACGGGGCTATTAGCTCCTACAATGAGCAGTTCTTC. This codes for CASSYGAISSYNEQFF.

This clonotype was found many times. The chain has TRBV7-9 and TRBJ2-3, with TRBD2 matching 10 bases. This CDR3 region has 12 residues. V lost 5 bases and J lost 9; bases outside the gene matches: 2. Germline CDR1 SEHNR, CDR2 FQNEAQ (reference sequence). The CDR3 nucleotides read TGTGCCAGCAGCATTAGCGGGGGGACGCAGTATTTT. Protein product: CASSISGGTQYF.

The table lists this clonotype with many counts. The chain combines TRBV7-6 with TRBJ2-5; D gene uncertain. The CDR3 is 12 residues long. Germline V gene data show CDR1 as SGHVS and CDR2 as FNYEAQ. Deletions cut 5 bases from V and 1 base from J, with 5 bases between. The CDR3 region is CASSAFQETQYF. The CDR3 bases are TGTGCCAGCAGCGCGTTCCAAGAGACCCAGTACTTC.

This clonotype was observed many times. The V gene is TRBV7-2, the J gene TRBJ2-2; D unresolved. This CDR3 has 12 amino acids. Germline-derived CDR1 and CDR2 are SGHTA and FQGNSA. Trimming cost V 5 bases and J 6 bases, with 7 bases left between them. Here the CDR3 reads CASSAKAGELFF. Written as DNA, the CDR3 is TGTGCCAGCAGCGCCAAGGCCGGGGAGCTGTTTTTT.

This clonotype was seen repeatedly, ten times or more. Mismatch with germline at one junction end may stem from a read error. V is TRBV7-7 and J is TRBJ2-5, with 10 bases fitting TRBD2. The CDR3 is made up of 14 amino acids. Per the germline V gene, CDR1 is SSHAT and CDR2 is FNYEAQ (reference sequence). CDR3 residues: CASSLGLASETQYF. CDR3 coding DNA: TGTGCTAGCAGCTTGGGACTAGCGTCGGAGACCCAGTACTTC.

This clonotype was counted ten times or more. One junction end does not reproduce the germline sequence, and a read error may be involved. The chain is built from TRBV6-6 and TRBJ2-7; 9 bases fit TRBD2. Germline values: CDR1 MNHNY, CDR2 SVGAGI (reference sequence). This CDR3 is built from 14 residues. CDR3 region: CASSATSGVVLLHF. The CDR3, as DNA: TGTGCCAGCAGTGCGACTAGCGGAGTGGTCCTGCTTCACTTC.

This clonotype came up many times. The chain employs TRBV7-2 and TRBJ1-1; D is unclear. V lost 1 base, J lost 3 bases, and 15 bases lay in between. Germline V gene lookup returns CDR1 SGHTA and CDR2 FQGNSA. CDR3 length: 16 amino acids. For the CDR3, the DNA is TGTGCCAGCAGCTTAGGGCCGGCCCCTGGGCACACTGAAGCTTTCTTT. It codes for CASSLGPAPGHTEAFF.

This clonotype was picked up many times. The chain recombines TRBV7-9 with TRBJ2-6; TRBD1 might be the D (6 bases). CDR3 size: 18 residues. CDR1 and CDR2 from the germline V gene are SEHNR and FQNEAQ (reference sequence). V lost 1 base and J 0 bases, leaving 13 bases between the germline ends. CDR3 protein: CASSLGGGGSSGANVLTF. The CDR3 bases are TGTGCCAGCAGCTTAGGAGGGGGTGGAAGCTCTGGGGCCAACGTCCTGACTTTC.

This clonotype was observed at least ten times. The CDR3 DNA reads as TGTGCCAGCAGTGAAGCCAAGTCGGGGTTAGCAGAGTACCAAGAGACCCAGTACTTC. Translating it yields CASSEAKSGLAEYQETQYF. The rearrangement uses TRBV25-1 and TRBJ2-5; possible D gene TRBD2, 5 bases. The CDR3 has 19 amino acids. V dropped 2 bases and J dropped 0 bases, with 22 bases sitting between them. Germline CDR1 is MGHDK and CDR2 is SYGVNS. The entire variable domain, with the rest obtained from reference TRBV25-1 and TRBJ2-5, is as follows: EADIYQTPRYLVIGTGKKITLECSQTMGHDKMYWYQQDPGMELHLIHYSYGVNSTEKGDLSSESTVSRIRTEHFPLTLESARPSHTSQYLCASSEAKSGLAEYQETQYFGPGTRLLVL.

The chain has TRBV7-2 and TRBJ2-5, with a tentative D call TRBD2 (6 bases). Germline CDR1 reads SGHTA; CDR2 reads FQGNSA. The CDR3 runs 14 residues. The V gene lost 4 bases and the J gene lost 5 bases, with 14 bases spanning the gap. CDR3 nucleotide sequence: TGTGCCAGCAGCTCCACAACGGGAGTGGAGACCCAGTACTTC. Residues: CASSSTTGVETQYF.

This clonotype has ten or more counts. The CDR3 region is CASSVQGRTEAFF. Here the CDR3 DNA reads TGTGCCAGCAGTGTCCAGGGGAGGACTGAAGCTTTCTTT. The rearrangement links TRBV28 to TRBJ1-1, with TRBD1 as a possible D gene (6 bases). The CDR3 consists of 13 residues. Germline CDR1 MDHEN, CDR2 SYDVKM. Trimming cost V 5 bases and J 5 bases, with 12 bases left between them.

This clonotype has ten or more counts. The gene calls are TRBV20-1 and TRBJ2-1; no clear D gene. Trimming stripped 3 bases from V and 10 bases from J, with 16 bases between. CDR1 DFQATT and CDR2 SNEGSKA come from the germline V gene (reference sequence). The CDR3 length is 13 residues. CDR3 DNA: TGCAGTGCTAGTGAGGTTCCCAGCAGGGAGCAGTTCTTC. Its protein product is CSASEVPSREQFF.

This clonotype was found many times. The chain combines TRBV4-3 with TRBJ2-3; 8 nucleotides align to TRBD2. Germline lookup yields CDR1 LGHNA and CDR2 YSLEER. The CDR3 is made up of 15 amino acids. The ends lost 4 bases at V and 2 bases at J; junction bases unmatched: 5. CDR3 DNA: TGCGCCAGCAGCCTCGCGGGGGGACCCACAGATACGCAGTATTTT. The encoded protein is CASSLAGGPTDTQYF.

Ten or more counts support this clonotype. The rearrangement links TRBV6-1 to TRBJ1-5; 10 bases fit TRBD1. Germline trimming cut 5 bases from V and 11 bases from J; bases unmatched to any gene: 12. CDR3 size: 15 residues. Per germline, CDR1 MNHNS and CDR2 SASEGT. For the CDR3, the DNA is TGTGCCAGCAGTTACGCGAGACAGGGGGCCGCGGCCCAGCATTTT. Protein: CASSYARQGAAAQHF.

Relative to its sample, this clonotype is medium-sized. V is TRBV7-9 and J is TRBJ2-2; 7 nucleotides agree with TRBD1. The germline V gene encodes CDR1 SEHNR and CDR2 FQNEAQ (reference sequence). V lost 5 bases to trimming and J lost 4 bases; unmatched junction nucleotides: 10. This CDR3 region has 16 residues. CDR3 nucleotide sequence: TGTGCCAGCAGCAACCGACAGGGAATTACCACCGGGGAGCTGTTTTTT. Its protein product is CASSNRQGITTGELFF.

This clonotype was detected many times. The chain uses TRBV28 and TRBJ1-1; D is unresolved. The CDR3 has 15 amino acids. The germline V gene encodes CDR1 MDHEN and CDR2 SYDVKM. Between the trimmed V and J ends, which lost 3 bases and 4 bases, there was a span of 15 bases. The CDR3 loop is CASSFVGQVGTEAFF. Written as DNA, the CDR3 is TGTGCCAGCAGTTTTGTAGGCCAAGTGGGCACTGAAGCTTTCTTT.